The entry below describes one TCR beta chain. Antigen: not known. The CDR3 is 14 amino acids. Germline values: CDR1 SNHLY, CDR2 FYNNEI. With 3 bases clipped from V and 4 bases from J, the junction kept 4 bases outside the gene matches. The sample is drawn from a study of T cell responses to AZD1222 COVID-19 vaccine. Study-wide points: In the spike-specific TCR repertoire, nearly half reportedly target unmutated variant regions.

Repertoires were generated with immunoSEQ multiplex PCR, while TCRdb's copy carries only in-frame clones and drops some. This table holds 75,000 to 95,000 clones, 80% to 90% found once. V gene TRBV2 combines with J gene TRBJ2-5, with 8 bases lining up with TRBD2. The TCR sequence derives from an adult in good health. Sequencing used peripheral blood, obtained on day 0 of AZD1222 vaccination. CDR3 DNA: TGTGCCAGCAGTGACCGGGGGGGAGGAGAGACCCAGTACTTC. It codes for CASSDRGGGETQYF.